Below, one TCR beta chain is given with its context. The sample belongs to a study of T cell repertoires in ileal Crohn's disease. As for time point: neoterminal ileum biopsy at postoperative endoscopy, about 6 months after surgery. Produced via immunoSEQ multiplex PCR; TCRdb's table is partial and in-frame only. The sample consists of more than 60,000 clones, about 89% of them appearing once. The sample was ileal tissue. This receptor was taken from an adult with Crohn's disease.

As DNA, the CDR3 is TGTGCCAGCAGCCGACGGACAGACAATGAAAAACTGTTTTTT. Translation gives CASSRRTDNEKLFF. The rearrangement links TRBV27 to TRBJ1-4; weak D call: TRBD1 (6 bases). The V end lost 6 bases, the J end lost 5 bases, and 13 bases lay between the germline ends. The length of the CDR3 is 14 residues. The germline CDR1 and CDR2 sequences are MNHEY and SMNVEV (reference sequence).